This T cell receptor beta chain is drawn from a study of T cell responses to AZD1222 COVID-19 vaccine. Notes on the study in general: Regions left unmutated in variants are reportedly the target of nearly half of spike-specific TCRs.

Comments on this clone: What it recognizes is unknown.

Clones were read by immunoSEQ multiplex PCR, and TCRdb kept only the in-frame ones, dropping some. Found here are approximately 110,000 clones, roughly 90% of them singletons; the top ten hold 3.5% to 4.5%. This CDR3 region has 13 residues. V lost 2 bases and J lost 7; bases outside the gene matches: 3. Germline V CDR1 and CDR2: LNHDA, SQIVND (reference sequence). The material was peripheral blood, obtained on day 0 of AZD1222 vaccination. The chain uses TRBV19 and TRBJ1-1, with 8 bases lining up with TRBD1. The TCR sequence derives from an adult in good health. The CDR3 here is CASSIPGQGEAFF. In DNA form, the CDR3 reads TGTGCCAGTAGTATACCCGGACAGGGTGAAGCTTTCTTT.